The next 26 T cell receptor beta chains were all read from a single sample in a study of OX40 agonist ivuxolimab in advanced cancers. TCRdb's table, derived via immunoSEQ multiplex PCR, lists solely in-frame clones and lacks some. Among 74,000 or so clones, roughly nine tenths were seen once, and the ten largest hold 2% to 2.5%. Specimen: CD4+ or CD8+ T cells sorted from blood, collected in a trial of the OX40 agonist ivuxolimab. The receptors come from an adult with an advanced solid tumor such as melanoma, head and neck, liver or kidney cancer.

The genes are TRBV14 and TRBJ2-1; 9 positions agree with TRBD2. The CDR3 covers 17 residues. Germline lookup yields CDR1 SGHDN and CDR2 FVKESK. Trimming at V came to 0 bases and at J to 4 bases, leaving 7 bases not matched to a gene. This chain's CDR3 is CASSQDPAGGVYNEQFF. DNA for the CDR3: TGTGCCAGCAGCCAAGATCCAGCGGGAGGTGTATACAATGAGCAGTTCTTC.

This clone is medium-sized. V is TRBV30 and J is TRBJ1-2, with 8 nucleotides matching TRBD1. The CDR3 consists of 12 residues. Trimming at V came to 2 bases and at J to 10 bases, leaving 6 bases not matched to a gene. Germline loops: CDR1 GTSNPN, CDR2 SVGIG (reference sequence). For the CDR3, the DNA is TGTGCCTGGAGTAGACCGGGACAGGTCTACACCTTC. Translating gives CAWSRPGQVYTF.

The rearrangement joins TRBV29-1 to TRBJ2-1, with 12 nucleotides matching TRBD2. V dropped 8 bases and J dropped 4; count of bases not matched to a gene: 9. The CDR3 is made up of 15 amino acids. Germline assignment: CDR1 SQVTM and CDR2 ANQGSEA. CDR3: CSQRTSGNDYNEQFF. The DNA of the CDR3 is TGCAGCCAAAGGACTAGCGGGAATGATTACAATGAGCAGTTCTTC.

This chain links TRBV2 with TRBJ1-5; 7 positions agree with TRBD1. The CDR3 is 15 residues long. The germline gives CDR1 SNHLY, CDR2 FYNNEI. With V trimmed by 5 bases and J by 1 base, 5 bases remained unmatched. CDR3 in DNA: TGTGCCAGCAGTCAAGACAGGGTAAGCAATCAGCCCCAGCATTTT. It is translated as CASSQDRVSNQPQHF.

The chain carries TRBV9 and TRBJ1-1; 7 bases align to TRBD1. Losses at the gene ends were 4 bases for V and 5 bases for J; bases not matched to a gene: 8. Per the germline V gene, CDR1 is SGDLS and CDR2 is YYNGEE. CDR3 length equals 14 residues. The CDR3 DNA is TGTGCCAGCAGCCGGACAGGACCTCTGACTGAAGCTTTCTTT. This gives the protein CASSRTGPLTEAFF.

This CDR3 is CASSVTGGLEKLFF. Here the CDR3 DNA reads TGTGCCAGCAGTGTTACAGGGGGACTCGAAAAACTGTTTTTT. The chain uses TRBV6-1 and TRBJ1-4; TRBD1 aligns across 8 bases. Germline assignment: CDR1 MNHNS and CDR2 SASEGT. Unmatched junction bases numbered 6, after V lost 4 bases and J lost 8 bases. CDR3 length equals 14 residues.

V gene TRBV7-3 combines with J gene TRBJ1-1; D is uncertain. V was trimmed by 2 bases and J by 4 bases, leaving 14 bases between them. Germline CDR1 is SGHTA and CDR2 is FQGTGA. The CDR3 totals 15 residues. CDR3 in amino acids: CASSLHGRGGTEAFF. The CDR3, as DNA: TGTGCCAGCAGCTTACATGGTCGCGGCGGCACTGAAGCTTTCTTT.

This clone was seen only a few times. The genes are TRBV14 and TRBJ1-2; D gene unclear. Looked up from germline, CDR1 is SGHDN and CDR2 is FVKESK. Trimming left V 0 bases short and J 4 bases short, with 9 bases between. This CDR3 comprises 14 residues. CDR3: CASSQDWGIYGYTF. The CDR3 coding sequence is TGTGCCAGCAGCCAAGATTGGGGAATCTATGGCTACACCTTC.

The chain recombines TRBV7-2 with TRBJ2-1, with TRBD1 matching 7 bases. Germline V gene data show CDR1 as SGHTA and CDR2 as FQGNSA. Trimming cost V 5 bases and J 4 bases; bases outside gene matches: 8. The CDR3 spans 15 residues. The CDR3 loop reads CASSPGQPSYNEQFF. CDR3 DNA: TGTGCCAGCAGCCCGGGACAGCCTTCATACAATGAGCAGTTCTTC.

The V and J genes are TRBV7-2 and TRBJ2-1; 10 nucleotides agree with TRBD1. Per germline, CDR1 SGHTA and CDR2 FQGNSA. V lost 1 base and J lost 4; bases outside the gene matches: 7. CDR3 length: 17 residues. As DNA, the CDR3 is TGTGCCAGCAGCTTAGGGGTAATGGGACAGGGGTACAATGAGCAGTTCTTC. As protein: CASSLGVMGQGYNEQFF.

The chain combines TRBV5-1 with TRBJ1-5; D not resolved. Trimming took 4 bases from V and 0 from J, leaving 20 bases between them. From germline, CDR1 is SGHRS and CDR2 YFSETQ. The CDR3 has 18 amino acids. CDR3 nucleotide sequence: TGCGCCAGCAGCGCCCAATTGGCAGATAAAGATAGCAATCAGCCCCAGCATTTT. It specifies CASSAQLADKDSNQPQHF.

The CDR3 DNA reads TGTGCCAGCAGCGGACAGGGGCGAGAGACCCAGTACTTC. This translates into CASSGQGRETQYF. The chain carries TRBV11-2 and TRBJ2-5; 9 bases align to TRBD1. From germline, CDR1 is SGHAT and CDR2 FQNNGV. CDR3 length: 13 residues. Losses at the gene ends were 5 bases for V and 4 bases for J; bases not matched to a gene: 2.

The chain is built from TRBV15 and TRBJ1-2; the D gene is possibly TRBD1 (5 bases). V lost 0 bases and J 4 bases, leaving 9 bases between the germline ends. The CDR3 covers 14 residues. CDR1 is LNHNV and CDR2 is YYDKDF in the germline V gene (reference sequence). CDR3 protein: CATSREQGFYGYTF. As DNA, the CDR3 is TGTGCCACCAGCAGAGAGCAGGGATTCTATGGCTACACCTTC.

The CDR3 nucleotides read TGCGCCAGCAGTTTTACAGGGTCCCCCACAGATACGCAGTATTTT. Translated: CASSFTGSPTDTQYF. The chain recombines TRBV5-1 with TRBJ2-3; D perhaps matches TRBD1 (6 bases). Trimming took 5 bases from V and 2 from J, leaving 15 bases between them. CDR3 length: 15 amino acids. CDR1 SGHRS and CDR2 YFSETQ come from the germline V gene.

The chain couples TRBV5-6 to TRBJ1-2; D is possibly TRBD1 (6 bases). Trimming removed 1 base at V and 5 bases at J, with 15 bases between. The germline gives CDR1 SGHDT, CDR2 YYEEEE. The CDR3 has 15 amino acids. This CDR3 reads CASSLRTVGEYGYTF. The CDR3 coding sequence is TGTGCCAGCAGCTTGCGGACAGTAGGGGAATATGGCTACACCTTC.

About this clone itself: Other DNA sequences from this sample encode an identical CDR3 as well. This chain uses TRBV5-4 with TRBJ1-5; possible D gene TRBD1, 5 bases. The CDR3 runs to 14 residues. The germline V gene has CDR1 SGHNT and CDR2 YYREEE (reference sequence). Trimming removed 2 bases at V and 6 bases at J, with 12 bases between. Here the CDR3 reads CASSFAGEGQPQHF. The CDR3 DNA is TGTGCCAGCAGCTTCGCGGGGGAGGGTCAGCCCCAGCATTTT.

The V and J genes are TRBV7-4 and TRBJ1-5; D gene ambiguous. Germline lookup yields CDR1 SGHVT and CDR2 SQSDAQ. Trimming removed 3 bases at V and 7 bases at J, with 16 bases between. The CDR3 has 15 residues. This CDR3 is CASSFYVREGQPQHF. DNA of the CDR3: TGTGCCAGCAGCTTTTATGTCCGGGAAGGACAGCCCCAGCATTTT.

V is TRBV19 and J is TRBJ2-7; D not resolved. This CDR3 region has 13 residues. The germline V gene encodes CDR1 LNHDA and CDR2 SQIVND (reference sequence). V lost 3 bases, J lost 3 bases, and 9 bases lay in between. CDR3 sequence reads: CASSIHSFYEQYF. In DNA, the CDR3 is TGTGCCAGTAGTATTCACAGTTTCTACGAGCAGTACTTC.

This clone occurred a few times. This chain uses TRBV14 with TRBJ2-7; D unresolved. The germline V gene has CDR1 SGHDN and CDR2 FVKESK. V shed 2 bases and J shed 3 bases, with 5 bases lying between them. This CDR3 spans 12 amino acids. CDR3 amino acids: CASSQWGYEQYF. The CDR3 coding sequence is TGTGCCAGCAGCCAATGGGGCTACGAGCAGTACTTC.

V gene TRBV10-1 combines with J gene TRBJ2-3; D might be TRBD1 or TRBD2, each matching 5 bases. V shed 10 bases and J shed 3 bases, with 20 bases lying between them. The CDR3 consists of 15 residues. Germline CDR1 reads WNHNN; CDR2 reads SYGVQD (reference sequence). The CDR3 nucleotides are TGCGCCACCCCGGGGCCGCCAACCGGGACAGATACGCAGTATTTT. Translating it yields CATPGPPTGTDTQYF.

The CDR3 here is CASSHRRNQPQHF. The DNA of the CDR3 is TGTGCCAGCAGCCACCGGAGGAATCAGCCCCAGCATTTT. The chain joins TRBV6-5 to TRBJ1-5; D uncertain. Germline loops: CDR1 MNHEY, CDR2 SVGAGI. V was cut by 6 bases and J by 4 bases, with 10 bases left in between. This CDR3 is 13 amino acids long.

The CDR3 spells CASSTGARNYGYTF. The CDR3 DNA is TGTGCCAGCAGCACAGGGGCCAGAAACTATGGCTACACCTTC. The V and J genes are TRBV28 and TRBJ1-2; 7 nucleotides agree with TRBD1. V shed 6 bases, J shed 2 bases, and the junction held 6 bases outside the gene matches. The CDR3 length is 14 residues. Germline V lookup: CDR1 MDHEN, CDR2 SYDVKM.

The V call is TRBV5-1, the J call TRBJ2-5, with D hard to call. Germline loops: CDR1 SGHRS, CDR2 YFSETQ. With 4 bases removed from V and 4 bases from J, the gap between germline ends came to 17 bases. CDR3 size: 15 residues. The CDR3 DNA sequence: TGCGCCAGCAGCCCCTCCGACGGGTTTGCAGAGACCCAGTACTTC. Residues: CASSPSDGFAETQYF. Full variable domain (remainder filled in from reference TRBV5-1 and TRBJ2-5): KAGVTQTPRYLIKTRGQQVTLSCSPISGHRSVSWYQQTPGQGLQFLFEYFSETQRNKGNFPGRFSGRQFSNSRSEMNVSTLELGDSALYLCASSPSDGFAETQYFGPGTRLLVL.

DNA of the CDR3: TGTGCCAGCAGGAAGGGTGGACAGCCGGTGTCAGCCCAGCATTTT. Amino acid sequence: CASRKGGQPVSAQHF. The chain is built from TRBV6-5 and TRBJ1-5; perhaps TRBD1 as D (6 bases). CDR3 length: 15 residues. V was pared by 6 bases and J by 11 bases, with 23 bases between. Germline V gene data show CDR1 as MNHEY and CDR2 as SVGAGI.

The CDR3 spells CASSLAQGGTDTQYF. DNA of the CDR3: TGCGCCAGCAGCTTGGCCCAGGGGGGGACAGATACGCAGTATTTT. V usage is TRBV5-1 and J usage is TRBJ2-3, with D possibly being TRBD1 or TRBD2 (7 bases each). V was trimmed by 0 bases and J by 3 bases, leaving 11 bases between them. CDR3 length: 15 residues. Looked up from germline, CDR1 is SGHRS and CDR2 is YFSETQ.

The rearrangement joins TRBV6-4 to TRBJ2-5; no clear D. V lost 0 bases, J lost 0 bases, and 5 bases lay in between. This CDR3 has 14 amino acids. Germline assignment: CDR1 MRHNA and CDR2 SNTAGT. CDR3 residues: CASSDSRYQETQYF. As DNA, the CDR3 is TGTGCCAGCAGTGACTCGAGGTACCAAGAGACCCAGTACTTC.